These 7 T cell receptor beta chains originate from one sample sequenced in a study of breast tumors, draining lymph nodes, adjacent tissues. Using its own MiXCR run on the multiplex PCR reads, TCRdb lists one record per CDR3 protein. The sample has about 180,000 distinct CDR3 sequences, approximately 30% seen once. Breast cancer patients provided tissue from their axillary draining lymph nodes. Material: axillary lymph node tissue. These receptors originate from a female donor with breast cancer. Some clones in this sample may be carry-over from other donors' samples.

This clonotype was seen a handful of times. A much larger clone sits a single nucleotide away, making a read error possible. The chain uses TRBV20-1 and TRBJ2-7; 8 bases align to TRBD1. Germline CDR1 reads DFQATT; CDR2 reads SNEGSKA (reference sequence). The V segment lost 4 bases and the J segment 6 bases; nucleotides outside the gene matches: 11. CDR3 length: 14 residues. DNA of the CDR3: TGCAGTGCTAAAGACAGGGGCCTTACCTCCGAGCAGTACTTC. Protein product: CSAKDRGLTSEQYF.

This clonotype has only a few counts. This sequence joins TRBV6-2 or TRBV6-3 and TRBJ1-3; D gene ambiguous. Germline CDR1 and CDR2: MNHEY and SVGEGT. The CDR3 runs to 12 residues. Trimming left V 8 bases short and J 4 bases short, with 9 bases between. The CDR3, as DNA: TGTGCCAGCGGAGAATGGGGAAACACCATATATTTT. Encoded protein: CASGEWGNTIYF.

This clonotype has more than one count but fewer than ten. Given a much more abundant clone one base away, this may be a read error. This rearrangement joins TRBV14 to TRBJ2-5; maybe TRBD2 (6 bases). The V and J ends lost 7 bases and 5 bases respectively, with 17 bases between them. There are 14 residues in the CDR3. Looked up from germline, CDR1 is SGHDN and CDR2 is FVKESK. The CDR3 protein is CASKPGGRAETQYF. The CDR3 DNA sequence: TGTGCCAGCAAGCCCGGGGGTCGGGCGGAGACCCAGTACTTC. Full variable domain (rest looked up from reference TRBV14 and TRBJ2-5): EAGVTQFPSHSVIEKGQTVTLRCDPISGHDNLYWYRRVMGKEIKFLLHFVKESKQDESGMPNNRFLAERTGGTYSTLKVQPAELEDSGVYFCASKPGGRAETQYFGPGTRLLVL.

This clonotype showed up many times. The gene calls are TRBV6-5 and TRBJ1-2, with a possible D match to TRBD1 (5 bases). Trimming shortened V by 8 bases and J by 4 bases, and 17 bases separated the two germline ends. Germline CDR1 MNHEY, CDR2 SVGAGI. The CDR3 sequence is 14 residues long. The CDR3 nucleotides are TGTGCCAGCGCCCAGGGCGCTTCTCCCTATGGCTACACCTTC. As protein: CASAQGASPYGYTF.

The table lists this clonotype with a few counts. A read error may explain this, as a much larger clone is one base away. The chain carries TRBV12-3 or TRBV12-4 and TRBJ2-3; 8 nucleotides line up with TRBD2. The CDR3 is 16 amino acids. CDR3 sequence reads: CASSFGLAGLGDTRYF. CDR3 in DNA: TGTGCCAGCAGTTTCGGGTTAGCGGGGTTGGGAGATACGCGGTATTTT.

The chain combines TRBV7-2 with TRBJ2-2; 10 bases align to TRBD2. Unmatched junction bases numbered 9, after V lost 5 bases and J lost 9 bases. This CDR3 is built from 15 residues. In germline, CDR1 is SGHTA, CDR2 FQGNSA. The CDR3 nucleotides read TGTGCCAGCAGCCGAGCGGGGGGGCCAAACCGGGAGCTGTTTTTT. Its protein product is CASSRAGGPNRELFF.

This clonotype was detected a few times. The chain recombines TRBV4-2 with TRBJ1-1; D remains unclear. CDR1 and CDR2 (germline): LGHNA, YNFKEQ. V was trimmed by 7 bases and J by 6 bases, leaving 18 bases between them. This CDR3 region has 14 residues. Written as DNA, the CDR3 is TGTGCCAGCACCCCGGAGAGGCATGGAGCTGAAGCTTTCTTT. This codes for CASTPERHGAEAFF.